Sequencing of this TCR beta chain was carried out in a study of cytomegalovirus exposure and HLA in healthy donors. Trimming removed 5 bases from V and 5 bases from J; junction bases left unmatched: 4. The CDR3 contains 14 residues. The V gene's germline CDR1 is MNHEY and CDR2 SVGAGI. To note about this clone: Its target is unknown.

Findings and caveats of the study: Listed as cytomegalovirus-associated were 150 or so TCR beta chains. Another analysis was done later, and it associated over 15,000 TCR beta sequences with HLA alleles at 0.05 false discovery rate.

PCR primers comprised 60 Vbeta and 13 Jbeta primers. TCRdb's copy holds only in-frame clones and misses some; the assay was immunoSEQ multiplex PCR. Seen in this sample are around 36,000 clones; the ten most common clones hold around 3.2%. The chain has TRBV6-5 and TRBJ2-1; TRBD2 agrees at 9 bases. Sequencing was carried out using PBMCs. This clonotype originated in a woman younger than 45 in good health and CMV-seropositive. The CDR3 sequence is CASSPGLAHNEQFF. CDR3 coding DNA: TGTGCCAGCAGTCCGGGACTAGCACACAATGAGCAGTTCTTC.